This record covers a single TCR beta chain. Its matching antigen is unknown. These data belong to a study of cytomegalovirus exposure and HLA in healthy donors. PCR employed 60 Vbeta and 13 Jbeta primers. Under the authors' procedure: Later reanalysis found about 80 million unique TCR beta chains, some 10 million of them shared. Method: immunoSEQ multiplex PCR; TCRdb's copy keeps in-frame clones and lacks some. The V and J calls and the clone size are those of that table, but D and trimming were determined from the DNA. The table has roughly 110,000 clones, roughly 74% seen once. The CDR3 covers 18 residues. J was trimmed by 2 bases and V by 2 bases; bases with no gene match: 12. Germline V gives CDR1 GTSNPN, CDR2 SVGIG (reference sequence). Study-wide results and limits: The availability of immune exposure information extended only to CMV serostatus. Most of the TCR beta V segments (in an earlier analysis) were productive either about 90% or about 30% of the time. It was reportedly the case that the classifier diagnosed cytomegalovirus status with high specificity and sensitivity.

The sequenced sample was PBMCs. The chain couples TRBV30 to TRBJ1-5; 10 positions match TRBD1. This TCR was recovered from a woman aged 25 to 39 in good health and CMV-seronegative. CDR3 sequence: CAWSTGTGVRVGNQPQHF. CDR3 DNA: TGTGCCTGGAGTACCGGGACAGGGGTTCGAGTTGGCAATCAGCCCCAGCATTTT.